This TCR beta chain was captured by sequencing in a study of blood T cells in healthy people across ages. Findings and limits, study-wide: PBMCs that were unsorted prevented a conclusive naive versus antigen-experienced comparison.

For the second PCR, which ran for about 6 to 11 cycles, a sample-barcoded 5' primer and a J-beta primer mix were used. TCRdb analysed the 5' RACE reads with MiXCR anew, one entry per CDR3 protein. The sample holds approximately 1.5 million distinct CDR3 sequences; around 35% are singletons and the top ten take around 11%. This clonotype was seen more than once but under ten times. Its antigen is unidentified. The CDR3 is 16 residues long. From germline, CDR1 is DFQATT and CDR2 SNEGSKA (reference sequence). V dropped 6 bases and J dropped 3; count of bases not matched to a gene: 15. Material: blood. This chain uses TRBV20-1 with TRBJ2-7; TRBD1 aligns across 9 bases. The TCR sequence derives from a woman in her 30s in good health. CDR3 amino acids: CSASPTKDRGFYEQYF. Written as DNA, the CDR3 is TGCAGTGCGTCGCCAACTAAGGACAGGGGATTCTACGAGCAGTACTTC.